The clone carrying this T cell receptor (beta chain) was found many times. Antigen: not known. Reverse transcribing all isolated RNA meant expressed TCRB transcripts were sequenced. Deep immunoSEQ sequencing covered naive, central memory and regulatory T cell samples. Only in-frame clones appear in the TCRdb table, and some are missing; sequencing was by immunoSEQ multiplex PCR. The sample has 130,000 or so clones, 9.2% seen once. The CDR3 runs 14 residues. V gave up 2 bases and J gave up 6 bases, with 11 bases separating them. CDR1 and CDR2 (germline): SGHRS, YFSETQ. The sample is drawn from a study of beta chain features in type 1 diabetes. Study in general: Across the samples, 90 million to 120 million sorted cells were examined in total.

General study findings and limits: Because the template was cDNA, high-expressing cells might be over-represented.

The sequenced sample consisted of central memory CD4+ T cells from blood. The genes are TRBV5-1 and TRBJ2-2; weak D call: TRBD2 (7 bases). This clonotype was sampled from a man between 18 and 29 years old in good health. For the CDR3, the DNA is TGCGCCAGCAGCTTCGGAGGGGGGGCCGGGGAGCTGTTTTTT. This encodes CASSFGGGAGELFF.